The subject of this entry is one T cell receptor beta chain. The data belong to a study of blood T cell repertoires in COVID-19. After removal of 4 bases from V and 9 bases from J, the junction contained 16 bases not matched to a gene. The germline CDR1 and CDR2 sequences are SGHRS and YFSETQ. The CDR3 extends over 16 amino acids. Data came from immunoSEQ multiplex PCR; TCRdb stores just in-frame clones and leaves some out. The sample has approximately 200,000 clones; 70% to 90% are singletons. What was sequenced was PBMCs or T cells enriched from blood (not recorded which). The genes are TRBV5-1 and TRBJ2-1, with 7 bases matching TRBD1. This sequence originates from a man aged 30 to 39 who had recovered from COVID-19. The DNA of the CDR3 is TGCGCCAGCAGCCCGACTAATGGACAGGTAGGGATTGAGCAGTTCTTC. Encoded protein: CASSPTNGQVGIEQFF.